The subject of this entry is one TCR beta chain. The antigen remains unidentified. In the same sample, other DNA sequences code for this CDR3. This sample is part of a study of cytomegalovirus exposure and HLA in healthy donors. Study in general: Of all 400 or so donors who were genotyped, roughly 85% belonged to the Caucasian-associated ancestry cluster.

Findings and caveats of the study: Researchers counted roughly 160 TCR beta chains as cytomegalovirus-associated.

The PCR employed 60 Vbeta primers together with 13 Jbeta primers. Source study methods: In a later analysis, of tens of millions of unique beta chains, roughly 10 million appeared in at least two donors. Produced via immunoSEQ multiplex PCR; TCRdb's table is partial and in-frame only. For V, J and clone size, that table is used; D and trimming come from the DNA. The table shows over 150,000 clones, with 82% occurring only once. Sequenced sample: PBMCs. The TCR originated in a boy younger than 10 in good health and CMV-seronegative.

The CDR3 protein is CASSFPSYYEQYF. Written as DNA, the CDR3 is TGTGCCAGCAGTTTTCCCTCCTACTACGAGCAGTACTTC. The chain has TRBV28 and TRBJ2-7, with unresolved D. Looked up from germline, CDR1 is MDHEN and CDR2 is SYDVKM. The CDR3 runs to 13 residues. V was trimmed by 3 bases and J by 3 bases, leaving 9 bases between them.